This T cell receptor beta chain is drawn from a study of cytomegalovirus exposure and HLA in healthy donors. Trimming shortened V by 3 bases and J by 2 bases, and 7 bases separated the two germline ends. CDR1 is SGHVS and CDR2 is FNYEAQ in the germline V gene. The CDR3 is made up of 13 amino acids. Profiling relied on immunoSEQ multiplex PCR, and the TCRdb table lists in-frame clones only, not all of them. Found here are 130,000 or so clones, about 91% of them singletons; the top ten hold roughly 9.2%. This TCR was sampled from a woman under 30 in good health and CMV-seropositive. Sequencing used PBMCs. The chain combines TRBV7-6 with TRBJ2-5; D may be TRBD1 (5 bases). For the CDR3, the DNA is TGTGCCAGCAGCTTTCCAGGGCAAGAGACCCAGTACTTC. Translated, it gives CASSFPGQETQYF.